This entry describes one TCR beta chain. This clonotype was seen a few times. Its antigen remains undetermined. No qualities accompany the bases; no much larger clone lies one base away. Systemically healthy Caucasian individuals from Russia, around 39 in total and aged about 6 to 100 years, were included as donors. Each donor gave approximately 9.3 milliliters of peripheral blood, collected into EDTA-treated Vacutainer tubes. Ficoll-Paque density-gradient centrifugation was used to isolate PBMCs, with at least 7 million per sample. Trizol reagent was used to extract total RNA from the PBMCs, yielding at least 6 micrograms per sample. Naive CD45RAhigh/CD27high T cell percentages were measured by flow cytometry on a PBMC aliquot from every donor. These data belong to a study of blood T cells in healthy people across ages (dated by TCRdb to the mid-2010s). Concerning the study at large: Template switching captured roughly one uniquely barcoded TCR beta cDNA molecule per two T cells in model experiments. Four age groups were formed from the donors: young (average approximately 17 years), middle-aged (around 39), aged (roughly 56) and long-lived (roughly 81). Age-related changes in TCR beta repertoire diversity were measured in the study by deep sequencing normalized with unique cDNA molecular identifiers. To avoid experimental bias, donors of different ages were distributed randomly across sequencing lanes. Two additional independent replicas of 1 million unique cDNA reads from the same blood draw were analyzed for two donors (one aged 18 to 30 and one aged 80 or older). Study-level results and caveats: Since profiling was done on bulk unsorted PBMCs, naive and antigen-experienced compartments could not be conclusively compared. Observed TCR beta diversity per million T cells fell roughly linearly with age, and a significant reduction was already apparent by age around 44. Because the CMV infection status of the donors was unknown, age-related changes in expanded clonotypes may potentially have been confounded. The percentage of naive T cells measured by flow cytometry correlated strongly with observed TCR beta diversity. Total diversity estimates from one million sequenced T cells were considered lower bounds and underestimates. Compared with the aged group, the long-lived group had more naive CD4+ T cells, fewer expanded clones and increased TCR diversity, a pattern suggesting age selection.

Cut back by 4 bases and 3 bases, the V and J ends lie 17 bases apart. The CDR3 contains 16 residues, cysteine and phenylalanine counted. Here the CDR3 DNA is all that survives: 48 bases in frame from base 1. CDR1 and CDR2, looked up from the germline V gene, are MNHNS and SASEGT. The library was generated by 5' RACE. The sequencer was an Illumina HiSeq 2500. A second 7 to 11 cycle PCR used a sample-barcoded 5' primer and a J-beta primer mix. Each TCR beta cDNA molecule received a unique molecular identifier from a template-switch 5' adaptor carrying 12 random nucleotides. Each sample yielded at least 2.5 million CDR3-containing paired-end reads. First-strand cDNA was synthesized from all RNA with the Mint cDNA synthesis kit, primed by a TRBC-specific oligonucleotide. Following uracil-DNA glycosylase treatment, all cDNA underwent a first 18-cycle PCR with the universal primers M1SS and BC2_uni_R. The study's processing was this. For normalization, 1 million high-quality reads were randomly selected from each sample, with every read carrying a distinct molecular identifier. Reads with shared molecular identifiers were discarded instead of being binned into consensus sequences. CDR3 identification, clonotype clustering and error correction used MiTCR with a Q25 quality threshold and the strictest error-elimination algorithm. A nonparametric unseen species model with Euler transformation was used to estimate a lower bound on total TCR beta diversity. Starting from the raw public reads, TCRdb applied fastp trimming at Q25, assembled clones with MiXCR and retained in-frame beta chains. Duplicate CDR3 protein sequences are folded into a single record with the most common DNA and genes. TCRdb, not the original authors, processed these V and J calls. The sample includes 730,000 or so distinct CDR3 sequences, with 40% to 45% observed a single time. Of the sample, less than 25% is held by the ten largest clones.

The TCR originated in a woman between 55 and 75 years old in good health. Sequencing used blood. The V and J segments used are TRBV6-1 and TRBJ2-3; no D gene is confidently identified. CDR3 reads: CASSVRSPVRTDTQYF. The DNA sequence is given as TGTGCCAGCAGTGTTCGTAGCCCCGTGAGGACAGATACGCAGTATTTT.